This T cell receptor (beta chain) was identified during a study of blood T cell repertoires in COVID-19. Study-level background: The United States, Italy and Spain provided the acute and convalescent COVID-19 samples. The analysed material was cDNA or gDNA that came from T cells, B-cell-depleted T cells, or PBMCs.

J gave up 7 bases and V 4 bases, and 10 bases lay outside the gene matches. The CDR3 totals 14 residues. The germline CDR1 and CDR2 sequences are SGHRS and YFSETQ. Study processing details: Amplification from reference gene primers served as the basis for estimated nucleated cell counts. The assay was immunoSEQ multiplex PCR, and TCRdb's table has in-frame clones only and misses some. V and J calls and clone size come straight from that table; D and trimming were deduced from the DNA. Altogether roughly 90,000 clones are present, over 80% being singletons, with the ten largest covering 30% to 35%. Sequencing was performed on peripheral blood. The clonotype originates from a woman aged 80 or older with active or convalescent COVID-19. The chain recombines TRBV5-1 with TRBJ2-5; 7 bases match TRBD1. CDR3 loop: CASSPLTGPGTQYF. CDR3 nucleotides: TGCGCCAGCAGCCCACTGACAGGGCCTGGGACCCAGTACTTC.